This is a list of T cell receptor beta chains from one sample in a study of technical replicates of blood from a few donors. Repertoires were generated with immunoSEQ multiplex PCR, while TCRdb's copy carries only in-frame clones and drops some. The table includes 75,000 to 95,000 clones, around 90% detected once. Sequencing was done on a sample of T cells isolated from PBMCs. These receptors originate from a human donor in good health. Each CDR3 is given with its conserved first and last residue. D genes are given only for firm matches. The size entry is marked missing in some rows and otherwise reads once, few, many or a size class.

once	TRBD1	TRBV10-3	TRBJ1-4	CAISDRDRADEKLFF	TGTGCCATCAGTGATCGGGACAGAGCGGATGAAAAACTGTTTTTT
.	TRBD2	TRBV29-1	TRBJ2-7	CSVEGGGSTYEQYF	TGCAGCGTTGAAGGCGGGGGGAGTACCTACGAGCAGTACTTC
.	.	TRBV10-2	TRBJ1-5	CASSVGGSAQPQHF	TGCGCCAGCAGTGTAGGAGGGAGCGCTCAGCCCCAGCATTTT
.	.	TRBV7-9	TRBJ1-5	CASSFGNQPQHF	TGTGCCAGCAGCTTCGGCAATCAGCCCCAGCATTTT
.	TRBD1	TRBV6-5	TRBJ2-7	CASSRGQGIYEQYF	TGTGCCAGCAGTCGCGGACAGGGGATATACGAGCAGTACTTC
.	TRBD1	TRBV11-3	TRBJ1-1	CASSLTGGAEAFF	TGTGCCAGCAGCTTGACAGGGGGAGCTGAAGCTTTCTTT
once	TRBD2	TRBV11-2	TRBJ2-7	CASSFIKREGPGEQYF	TGTGCCAGCAGCTTCATCAAGCGGGAGGGTCCAGGCGAGCAGTACTTC
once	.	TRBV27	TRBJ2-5	CASSLGRMGETQYF	TGTGCCAGCAGTTTAGGGAGAATGGGGGAGACCCAGTACTTC
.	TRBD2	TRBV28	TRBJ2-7	CASSFQAGVGYEQYF	TGTGCCAGCAGTTTTCAAGCGGGAGTAGGCTACGAGCAGTACTTC
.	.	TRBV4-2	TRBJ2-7	CASSQERAGGYEQYF	TGTGCCAGCAGCCAAGAAAGGGCCGGGGGCTACGAGCAGTACTTC
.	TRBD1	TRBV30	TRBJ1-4	CAWRATGEEKLFF	TGTGCCTGGAGGGCAACAGGGGAAGAAAAACTGTTTTTT
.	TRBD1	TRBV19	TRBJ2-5	CASSPLTGEETQYF	TGTGCCAGTAGTCCCTTGACAGGGGAAGAGACCCAGTACTTC